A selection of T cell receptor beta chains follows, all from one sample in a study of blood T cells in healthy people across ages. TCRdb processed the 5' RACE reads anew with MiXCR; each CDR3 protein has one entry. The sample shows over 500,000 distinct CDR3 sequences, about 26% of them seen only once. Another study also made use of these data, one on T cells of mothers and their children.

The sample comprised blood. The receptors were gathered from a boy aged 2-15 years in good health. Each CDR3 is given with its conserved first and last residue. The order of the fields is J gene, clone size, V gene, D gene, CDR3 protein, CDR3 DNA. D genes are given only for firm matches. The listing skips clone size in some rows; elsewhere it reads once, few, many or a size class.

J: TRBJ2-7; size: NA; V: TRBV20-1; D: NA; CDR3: CSARAIAEGGRYEQYF; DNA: TGCAGTGCTAGAGCCATAGCGGAGGGGGGGCGGTACGAGCAGTACTTC
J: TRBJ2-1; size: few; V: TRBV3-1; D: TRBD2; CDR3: CASSQQASGSNEQFF; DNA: TGTGCCAGCAGCCAACAGGCTAGCGGGAGCAATGAGCAGTTCTTC
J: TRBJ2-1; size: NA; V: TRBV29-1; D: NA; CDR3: CSVEWVNYNEQFF; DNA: TGCAGCGTTGAATGGGTAAACTACAATGAGCAGTTCTTC
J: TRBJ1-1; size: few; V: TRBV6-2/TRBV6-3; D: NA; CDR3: CASSFPPDGVLNTEAFF; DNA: TGTGCCAGCAGTTTCCCCCCGGACGGAGTCCTGAACACTGAAGCTTTCTTT
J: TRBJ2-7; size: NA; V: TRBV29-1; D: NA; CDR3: CSVIRGGNEQYF; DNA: TGCAGCGTCATCAGGGGGGGCAACGAGCAGTACTTC
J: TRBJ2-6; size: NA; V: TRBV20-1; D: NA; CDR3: CSAIGGGISGANVLTF; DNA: TGCAGTGCTATAGGAGGGGGGATCTCTGGGGCCAACGTCCTGACTTTC
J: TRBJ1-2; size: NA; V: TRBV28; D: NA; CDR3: CASSSLSHGYTF; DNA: TGTGCCAGCAGTTCCCTTTCCCATGGCTACACCTTC
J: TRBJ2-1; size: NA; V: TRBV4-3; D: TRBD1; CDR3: CASSQAGQPNEQFF; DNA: TGCGCCAGCAGCCAAGCGGGACAGCCCAATGAGCAGTTCTTC
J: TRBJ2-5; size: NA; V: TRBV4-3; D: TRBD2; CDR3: CASSQDEPLAGIQETQYF; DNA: TGCGCCAGCAGCCAAGATGAGCCGCTAGCGGGGATCCAAGAGACCCAGTACTTC
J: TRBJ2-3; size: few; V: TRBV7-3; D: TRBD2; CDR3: CASSPRLAGGPKDTQYF; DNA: TGTGCCAGCAGCCCTAGACTAGCGGGGGGGCCGAAAGATACGCAGTATTTT
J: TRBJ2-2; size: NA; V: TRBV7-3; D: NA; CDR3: CAGSLAPQTPGELFF; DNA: TGTGCCGGCAGCTTAGCCCCACAGACCCCCGGGGAGCTGTTTTTT
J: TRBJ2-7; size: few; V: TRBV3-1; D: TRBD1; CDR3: CASSPTTGGTYEQYF; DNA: TGTGCCAGCAGCCCCACGACAGGGGGAACCTACGAGCAGTACTTC
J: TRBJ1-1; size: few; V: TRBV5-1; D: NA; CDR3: CASSSYEGAEAFF; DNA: TGCGCCAGCAGCTCCTACGAAGGGGCTGAAGCTTTCTTT
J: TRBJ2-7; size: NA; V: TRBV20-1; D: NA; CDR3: CSARDLGGPYEQYF; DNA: TGCAGTGCTAGAGATCTGGGAGGCCCCTACGAGCAGTACTTC
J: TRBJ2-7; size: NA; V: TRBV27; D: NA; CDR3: CASSPWGKTYEQYF; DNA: TGTGCCAGCAGTCCTTGGGGAAAGACCTACGAGCAGTACTTC
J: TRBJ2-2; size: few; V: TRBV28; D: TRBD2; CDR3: CASSGTSGSMRTGELFF; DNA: TGTGCCAGCAGTGGGACTAGCGGGAGCATGAGGACCGGGGAGCTGTTTTTT
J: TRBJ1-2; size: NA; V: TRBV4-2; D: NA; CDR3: CASSPQPPGGNYGYTF; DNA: TGTGCCAGCAGCCCACAGCCCCCGGGGGGAAACTATGGCTACACCTTC
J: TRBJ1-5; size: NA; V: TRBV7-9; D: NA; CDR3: CASSVSRQDSPQHF; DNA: TGTGCCAGCAGTGTGAGTCGCCAGGACTCACCCCAGCATTTT
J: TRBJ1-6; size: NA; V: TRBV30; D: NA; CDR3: CASGRDDNSPLHF; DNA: TGTGCCTCCGGCCGGGACGATAATTCACCCCTCCACTTT
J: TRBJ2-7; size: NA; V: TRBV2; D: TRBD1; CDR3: CASSRGQGAVLRSYEQYF; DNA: TGTGCCAGCAGTAGAGGACAGGGGGCGGTCCTAAGGTCCTACGAGCAGTACTTC
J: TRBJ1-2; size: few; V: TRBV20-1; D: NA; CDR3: CSAPPGIGGDYGYTF; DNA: TGCAGTGCCCCGCCGGGGATAGGTGGGGACTATGGCTACACCTTC
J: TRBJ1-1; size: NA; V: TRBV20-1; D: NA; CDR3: CSAMGLNTEAFF; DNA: TGCAGTGCAATGGGCTTGAACACTGAAGCTTTCTTT
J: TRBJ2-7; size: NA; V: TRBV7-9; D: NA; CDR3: CASSLAGSQGTPYEQYF; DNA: TGTGCCAGCAGCTTAGCAGGGTCACAGGGGACTCCATACGAGCAGTACTTC
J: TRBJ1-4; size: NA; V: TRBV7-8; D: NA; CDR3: CASSPVGRTNEKLFF; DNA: TGTGCCAGCAGCCCGGTGGGACGGACTAATGAAAAACTGTTTTTT
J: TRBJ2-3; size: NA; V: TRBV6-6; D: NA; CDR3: CASSYRIPSTDTQYF; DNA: TGTGCCAGCAGTTACAGGATTCCTTCCACAGATACGCAGTATTTT
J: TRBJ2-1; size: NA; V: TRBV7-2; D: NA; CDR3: CASGPSRLVNEQFF; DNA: TGTGCCAGCGGTCCATCTCGACTTGTCAATGAGCAGTTCTTC
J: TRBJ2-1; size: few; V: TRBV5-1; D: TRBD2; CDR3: CASSLTSLPYNEQFF; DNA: TGCGCCAGCAGCCTGACTAGCTTACCCTACAATGAACAGTTCTTC
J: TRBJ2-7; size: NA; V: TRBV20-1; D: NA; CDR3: CSARPTREYEQYF; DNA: TGCAGTGCTAGGCCTACCAGGGAATACGAGCAGTACTTC
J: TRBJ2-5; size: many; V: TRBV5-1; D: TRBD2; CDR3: CASSALAGSQETQYF; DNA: TGCGCCAGCAGCGCACTAGCGGGGAGCCAAGAGACCCAGTACTTC
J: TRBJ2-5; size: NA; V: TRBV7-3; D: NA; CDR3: CASSLQAGGRETQYF; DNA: TGTGCCAGCAGCTTACAGGCTGGGGGCAGGGAGACCCAGTACTTC
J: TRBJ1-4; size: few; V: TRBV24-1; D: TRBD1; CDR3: CAKETGGEKLFF; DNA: TGTGCCAAGGAGACAGGGGGTGAAAAACTGTTTTTT
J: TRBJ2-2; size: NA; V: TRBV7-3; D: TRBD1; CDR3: CASSLTSTGKGSAGELFF; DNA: TGTGCCAGCAGCTTAACCTCGACAGGGAAGGGGAGCGCCGGGGAGCTGTTTTTT
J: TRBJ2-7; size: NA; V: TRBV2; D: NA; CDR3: CASTRLLRGEQYF; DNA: TGTGCCAGCACCCGCCTTCTCCGGGGGGAGCAGTACTTC
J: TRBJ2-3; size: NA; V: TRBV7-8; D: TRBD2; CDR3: CASRLTSGGRGDTQYF; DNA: TGTGCCAGCAGATTGACTTCGGGGGGGCGGGGAGATACGCAGTATTTT
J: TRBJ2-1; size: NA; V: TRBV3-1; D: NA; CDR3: CASRWGVDNEQFF; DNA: TGTGCCAGCAGGTGGGGGGTTGACAATGAGCAGTTCTTC
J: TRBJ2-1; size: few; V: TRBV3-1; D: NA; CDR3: CASSPHTGTPYNEQFF; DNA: TGTGCCAGCAGCCCTCACACCGGGACACCCTACAATGAGCAGTTCTTC
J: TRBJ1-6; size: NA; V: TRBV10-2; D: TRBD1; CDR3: CASSEASGQGVSPLHF; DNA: TGCGCCAGCAGTGAAGCGTCGGGACAGGGTGTTTCACCCCTCCACTTT
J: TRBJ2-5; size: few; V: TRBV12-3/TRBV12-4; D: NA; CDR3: CASSPNGAGETQYF; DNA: TGTGCCAGCAGCCCGAACGGGGCAGGAGAGACCCAGTACTTC
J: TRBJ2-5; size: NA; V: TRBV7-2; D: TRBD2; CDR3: CASSLGGRAGETQYF; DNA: TGTGCCAGCAGCTTAGGCGGGAGGGCGGGAGAGACCCAGTACTTC
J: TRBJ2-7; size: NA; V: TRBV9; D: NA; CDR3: CASSNGAQGLEQYF; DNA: TGTGCCAGCAGTAACGGGGCACAGGGCCTCGAGCAGTACTTC
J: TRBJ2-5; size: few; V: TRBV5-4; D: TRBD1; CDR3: CASSSSPWDRQETQYF; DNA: TGTGCCAGCAGTTCTTCCCCATGGGACAGGCAAGAGACCCAGTACTTC
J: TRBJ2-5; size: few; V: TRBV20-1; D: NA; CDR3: CSAPRSLTQYF; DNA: TGCAGTGCCCCGAGAAGTTTGACCCAGTACTTC
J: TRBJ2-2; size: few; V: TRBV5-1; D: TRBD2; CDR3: CASSLAGGGDTGELFF; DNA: TGCGCCAGCAGCTTGGCAGGCGGGGGGGACACCGGAGAGCTGTTTTTT
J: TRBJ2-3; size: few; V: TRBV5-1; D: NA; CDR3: CASSSLAPDTQYF; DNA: TGCGCCAGCAGCTCTCTAGCGCCAGATACGCAGTATTTT
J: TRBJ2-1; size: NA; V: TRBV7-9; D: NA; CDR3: CASSPPLRGKSYNEQFF; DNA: TGTGCCAGCAGCCCCCCCCTTCGGGGAAAGTCCTACAATGAGCAGTTCTTC
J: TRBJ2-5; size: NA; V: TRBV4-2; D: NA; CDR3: CASSQDLLHQETQYF; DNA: TGTGCCAGCAGCCAAGATCTACTACATCAAGAGACCCAGTACTTC
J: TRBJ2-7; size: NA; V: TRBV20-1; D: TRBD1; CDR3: CSALLTGGEQYF; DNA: TGCAGTGCCTTGCTGACAGGGGGCGAGCAGTACTTC
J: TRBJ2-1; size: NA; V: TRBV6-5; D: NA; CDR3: CASRSEGLDYNEQFF; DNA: TGTGCCAGCAGGTCTGAGGGGCTCGATTACAATGAGCAGTTCTTC
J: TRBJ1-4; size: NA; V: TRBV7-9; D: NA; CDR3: CASSRAVGEKLFF; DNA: TGTGCCAGCAGCCGCGCAGTAGGGGAAAAACTGTTTTTT